One T cell receptor (beta chain) is described in this entry. This clonotype came up a few times. The clone's antigen remains unknown. Base qualities are not at hand, and no much larger clone is one base apart. The sample's treatment or condition, from its label and the paper: in vitro stimulation with specific CMV peptide epitopes to enrich CMV-specific T cells. The source of the sample is a study of T cell repertoires in cytomegalovirus infection (dated by TCRdb to about 2019). Broadly, across the study: Recently identified HLA-C-restricted CMV epitopes, whose presentation resists viral immunomodulation, were targeted by peptide stimulations together with well-studied HLA-B-restricted epitopes. Donor HLA type was relevant to the analysis, because carriage of CMV infection together with the matching HLA type was indicated by public TCR beta signatures.

Sequencing was carried out with an Illumina HiSeq 1500. TCRdb reanalyzed the raw reads on its own, using fastp at Q25 for trimming and MiXCR for clone calling, and kept in-frame beta chains. For every CDR3 protein sequence, its rows merge into one entry that carries the most common genes and DNA. The table for this sample lists approximately 300,000 distinct CDR3 sequences; approximately 25% of them were counted only once. The ten largest clones take up about an eighth of the sample. Unmatched junction bases come to 8, with V trimmed by 5 bases and J by 2 bases. The CDR3 goes from the cysteine to the phenylalanine over 15 residues. The only DNA kept is the CDR3, 45 bases in frame from the first base. The study at large found these results: The ex vivo response was dominated by HLA-C-restricted CMV-specific TCR beta clonotypes, and the single most frequent clonotype in two of eight donors was supplied by these HLA-C-restricted clonotypes. In both this cohort and an independent 352-donor cohort, the cumulative frequency of public TCR beta family members distinguished carriers of CMV infection plus the relevant HLA type.

This chain is built from TRBV12-3 or TRBV12-4 and TRBJ2-7; 8 bases in between match TRBD2. This clonotype was obtained from a human donor in good health (CMV status not recorded). Some clones in this sample may be carry-over from other donors' samples. The sequencing here drew on cultured PBMCs, taken from culture after CMV antigen stimulation. The nucleotide sequence reads TGTGCCAGCAGTCCCGGGAGGGGGAAGGCCTACGAGCAGTACTTC. The resulting protein is CASSPGRGKAYEQYF.